This T cell receptor (beta chain) was identified during a study of T cells in Graves' hyperthyroidism and ophthalmopathy. Findings and limits, study-wide: Model output signaled ophthalmopathy a median around 5.9 months ahead of onset.

Clinical symptoms, serum thyroxine, TRAb, thyroid ultrasound and orbital computed tomography informed diagnoses. This clonotype was counted only a few times. No antigen is known for it. Germline V CDR1 and CDR2: LGHDT, YNNKEL (reference sequence). Trimming took off 1 base at V and 9 bases at J, with 4 bases between the two ends. This CDR3 comprises 12 residues. Amplification yielded TCR beta CDR3 regions, with RNA transcripts as the source. A first-round RT-PCR of the TCR CDR3 used the HTBI primer set. Via MiXCR, TCRdb re-called the multiplex PCR reads, giving one row per CDR3 protein. The data hold over 250,000 distinct CDR3 sequences, with roughly an eighth observed a single time.

This receptor was taken from a woman aged 40 to 49 with Graves' ophthalmopathy. The chain couples TRBV3-1 to TRBJ1-6, with unresolved D. The sample was blood. Written as DNA, the CDR3 is TGTGCCAGCAGCCAAGCGCTTTCACCCCTCCACTTT. Translation: CASSQALSPLHF.